This TCR beta chain is from a study of T cells in pancreatic ductal adenocarcinoma. Study conclusions and caveats: Tumor-versus-blood clonality comparisons may be biased toward lower tumor diversity. Unique clonotypes were 8 to 10-fold more numerous in blood than in tumor.

Trimming took off 8 bases at V and 6 bases at J, with 10 bases between the two ends. Germline CDR1 MNHNS, CDR2 SASEGT. The CDR3 extends over 11 amino acids. Concerning this clone itself: Antigen: not known.

Some clones are missing from TCRdb's copy, which holds only in-frame ones; the method was immunoSEQ multiplex PCR. The sample contains approximately 13,000 clones, around 86% of which appear only once. Surgery without prior neoadjuvant therapy was the treatment of the selected pancreatic ductal adenocarcinoma patients. Material for sequencing was PBMCs. This rearrangement joins TRBV6-1 to TRBJ1-1, with D unclear. This clonotype was obtained from a human donor with pancreatic ductal adenocarcinoma. CDR3 sequence: CASGVRAEAFF. CDR3 nucleotide sequence: TGTGCCAGCGGGGTGAGGGCTGAAGCTTTCTTT.